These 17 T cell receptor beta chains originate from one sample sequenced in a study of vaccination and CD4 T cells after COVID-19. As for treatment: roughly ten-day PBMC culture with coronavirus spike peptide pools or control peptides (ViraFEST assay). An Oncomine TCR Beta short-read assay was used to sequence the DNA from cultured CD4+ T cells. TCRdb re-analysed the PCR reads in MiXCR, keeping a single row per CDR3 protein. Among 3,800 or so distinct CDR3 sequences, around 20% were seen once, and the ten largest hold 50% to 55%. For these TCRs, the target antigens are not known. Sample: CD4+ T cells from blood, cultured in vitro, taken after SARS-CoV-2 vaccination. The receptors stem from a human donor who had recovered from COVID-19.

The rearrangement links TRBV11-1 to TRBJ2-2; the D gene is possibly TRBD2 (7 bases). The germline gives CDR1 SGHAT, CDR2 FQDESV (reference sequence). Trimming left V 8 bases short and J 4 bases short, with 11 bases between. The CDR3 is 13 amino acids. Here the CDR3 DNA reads TGTGCCAGCGGGAGGGGGACCACCGGGGAGCTGTTTTTT. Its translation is CASGRGTTGELFF. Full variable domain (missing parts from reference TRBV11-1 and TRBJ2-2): EAEVAQSPRYKITEKSQAVAFWCDPISGHATLYWYRQILGQGPELLVQFQDESVVDDSQLPKDRFSAERLKGVDSTLKIQPAELGDSAMYLCASGRGTTGELFFGEGSRLTVL.

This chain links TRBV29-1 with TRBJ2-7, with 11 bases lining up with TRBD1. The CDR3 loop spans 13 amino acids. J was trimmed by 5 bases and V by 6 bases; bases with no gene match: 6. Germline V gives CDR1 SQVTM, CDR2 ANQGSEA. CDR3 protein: CSVPGQGVHEQYF. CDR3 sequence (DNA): TGCAGCGTGCCGGGACAGGGGGTCCACGAGCAGTACTTC.

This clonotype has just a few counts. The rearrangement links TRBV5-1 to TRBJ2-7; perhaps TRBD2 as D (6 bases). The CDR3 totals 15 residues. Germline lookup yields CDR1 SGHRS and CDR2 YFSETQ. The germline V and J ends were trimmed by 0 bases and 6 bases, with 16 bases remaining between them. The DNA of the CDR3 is TGCGCCAGCAGCTTGGAGGCAGGGAGGAGGTTCGAGCAGTACTTC. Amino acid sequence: CASSLEAGRRFEQYF.

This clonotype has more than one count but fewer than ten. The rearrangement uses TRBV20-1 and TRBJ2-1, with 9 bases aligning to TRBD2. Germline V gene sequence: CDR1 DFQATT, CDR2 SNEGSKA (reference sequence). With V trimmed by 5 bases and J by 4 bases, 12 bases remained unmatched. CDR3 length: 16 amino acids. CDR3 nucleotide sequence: TGCAGTGCTCATCTACCGACTAGCGGAGGGTACAATGAGCAGTTCTTC. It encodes CSAHLPTSGGYNEQFF.

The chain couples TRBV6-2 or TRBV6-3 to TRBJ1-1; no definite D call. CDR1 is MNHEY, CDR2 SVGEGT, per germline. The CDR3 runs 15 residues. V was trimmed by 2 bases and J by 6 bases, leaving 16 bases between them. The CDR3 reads CASSYNPFYGAEAFF. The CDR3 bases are TGTGCCAGCAGTTACAATCCATTTTATGGCGCTGAAGCTTTCTTT.

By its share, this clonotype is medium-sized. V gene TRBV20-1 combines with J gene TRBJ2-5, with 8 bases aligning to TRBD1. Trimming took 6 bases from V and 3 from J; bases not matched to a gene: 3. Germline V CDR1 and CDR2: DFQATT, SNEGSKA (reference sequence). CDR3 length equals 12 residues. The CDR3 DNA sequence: TGCAGTGCCCCGACAGGGGAAGAGACCCAGTACTTC. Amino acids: CSAPTGEETQYF.

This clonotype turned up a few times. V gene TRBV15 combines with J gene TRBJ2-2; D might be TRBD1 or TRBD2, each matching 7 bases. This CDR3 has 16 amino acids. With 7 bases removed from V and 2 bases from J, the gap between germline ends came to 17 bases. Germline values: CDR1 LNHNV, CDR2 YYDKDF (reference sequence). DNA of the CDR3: TGTGCCACCATCAGGGGGGGTTACCAAAACACCGGGGAGCTGTTTTTT. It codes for CATIRGGYQNTGELFF.

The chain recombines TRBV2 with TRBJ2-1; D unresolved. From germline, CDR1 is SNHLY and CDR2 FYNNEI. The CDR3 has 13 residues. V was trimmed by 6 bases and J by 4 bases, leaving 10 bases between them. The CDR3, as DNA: TGTGCCAGCAGCGCGGACCGTTACAATGAGCAGTTCTTC. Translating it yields CASSADRYNEQFF.

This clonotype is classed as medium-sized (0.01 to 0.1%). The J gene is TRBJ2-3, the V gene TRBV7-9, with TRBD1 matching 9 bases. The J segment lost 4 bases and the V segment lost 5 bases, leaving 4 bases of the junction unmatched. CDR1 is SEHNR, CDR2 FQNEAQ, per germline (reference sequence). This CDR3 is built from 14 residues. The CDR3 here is CASSADRGSDTQYF. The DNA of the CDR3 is TGTGCCAGCAGCGCCGACAGGGGGTCAGATACGCAGTATTTT.

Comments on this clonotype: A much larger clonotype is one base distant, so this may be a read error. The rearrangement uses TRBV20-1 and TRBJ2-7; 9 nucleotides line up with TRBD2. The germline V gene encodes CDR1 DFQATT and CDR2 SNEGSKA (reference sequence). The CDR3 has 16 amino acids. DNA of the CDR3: TGCGGTGCTAGAGATAGAGCTAGCGGGGCATACTACGAGCAGTACTTC. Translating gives CGARDRASGAYYEQYF.

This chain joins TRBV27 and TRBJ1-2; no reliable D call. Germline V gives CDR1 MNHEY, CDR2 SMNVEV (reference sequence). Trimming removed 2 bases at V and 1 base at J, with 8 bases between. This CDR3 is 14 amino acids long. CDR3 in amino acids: CASSLNSFNYGYTF. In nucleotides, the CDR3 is TGTGCCAGCAGTTTAAACAGCTTTAACTATGGCTACACCTTC.

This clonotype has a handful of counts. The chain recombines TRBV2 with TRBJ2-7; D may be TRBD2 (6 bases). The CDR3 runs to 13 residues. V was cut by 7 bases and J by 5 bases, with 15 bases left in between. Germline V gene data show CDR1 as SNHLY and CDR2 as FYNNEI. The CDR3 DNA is TGTGCCAGCACCCCAAGGTCGGGGGACGAGCAGTACTTC. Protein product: CASTPRSGDEQYF. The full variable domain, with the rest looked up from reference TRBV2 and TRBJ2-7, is EPEVTQTPSHQVTQMGQEVILRCVPISNHLYFYWYRQILGQKVEFLVSFYNNEISEKSEIFDDQFSVERPDGSNFTLKIRSTKLEDSAMYFCASTPRSGDEQYFGPGTRLTVT.

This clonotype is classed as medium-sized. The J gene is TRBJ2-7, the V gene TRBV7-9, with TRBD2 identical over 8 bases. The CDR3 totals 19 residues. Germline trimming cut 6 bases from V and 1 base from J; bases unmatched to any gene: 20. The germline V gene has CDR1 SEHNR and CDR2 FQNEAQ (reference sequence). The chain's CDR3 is CASRSSGGQTLSSSYEQYF. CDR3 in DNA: TGTGCCAGCAGATCCAGCGGGGGCCAAACCCTCTCTTCATCCTACGAGCAGTACTTC.

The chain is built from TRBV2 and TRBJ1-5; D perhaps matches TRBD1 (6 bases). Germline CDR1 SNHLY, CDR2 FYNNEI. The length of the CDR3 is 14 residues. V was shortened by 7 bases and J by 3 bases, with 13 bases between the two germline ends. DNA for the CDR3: TGTGCCAGCATGGTCGGACAGCCCAATCAGCCCCAGCATTTT. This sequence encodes CASMVGQPNQPQHF. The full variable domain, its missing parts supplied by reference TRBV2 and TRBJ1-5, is EPEVTQTPSHQVTQMGQEVILRCVPISNHLYFYWYRQILGQKVEFLVSFYNNEISEKSEIFDDQFSVERPDGSNFTLKIRSTKLEDSAMYFCASMVGQPNQPQHFGDGTRLSIL.

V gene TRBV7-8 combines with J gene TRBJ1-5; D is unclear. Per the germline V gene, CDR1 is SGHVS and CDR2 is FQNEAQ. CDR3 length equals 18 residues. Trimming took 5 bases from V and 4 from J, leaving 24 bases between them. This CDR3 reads CASSNPAQRTAANQPQHF. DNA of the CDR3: TGTGCCAGCAGCAATCCGGCACAGCGGACCGCCGCGAATCAGCCCCAGCATTTT.

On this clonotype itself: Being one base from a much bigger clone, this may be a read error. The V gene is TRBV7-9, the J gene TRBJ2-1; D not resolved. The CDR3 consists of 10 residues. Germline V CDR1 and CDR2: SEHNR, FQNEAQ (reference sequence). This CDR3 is CASSSGEHFF. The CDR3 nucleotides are TGTGCCAGCAGCTCGGGTGAGCATTTCTTC.

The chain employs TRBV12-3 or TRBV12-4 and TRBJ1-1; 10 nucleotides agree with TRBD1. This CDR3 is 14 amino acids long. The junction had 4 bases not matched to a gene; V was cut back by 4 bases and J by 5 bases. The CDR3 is CASSWTGGGTEAFF. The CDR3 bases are TGTGCCAGCAGTTGGACAGGGGGAGGGACTGAAGCTTTCTTT.